This TCR beta chain was observed in a study of T cells in Graves' hyperthyroidism and ophthalmopathy (dated by TCRdb to the late 2010s). Study-wide context: Peripheral blood samples were taken at the time of initial diagnosis, prior to any treatment. Prospective prediction of ophthalmopathy was tested in an independent validation cohort consisting of fewer than 20 hyperthyroidism patients and more than 15 patients who later progressed to ophthalmopathy. After blood sampling, hyperthyroidism patients were treated with methimazole at a starting dose of 30 mg daily, and ophthalmopathy patients were treated with high-dose intravenous methylprednisolone. For training and testing, the roughly 100 patients in the discovery cohort were randomly divided in a 7:3 ratio. To identify distinguishing TCR V-J signatures, a discovery cohort of around 100 patients was used, comprising 43 with Graves' ophthalmopathy and under 60 with stable Graves' hyperthyroidism. In addition, the study compared T-cell repertoires in thyroid tissue and in blood from six Graves' hyperthyroidism patients. The paper describes TCR Vbeta CDR3 sequencing of more than 120 peripheral blood samples, made up of roughly 45 ophthalmopathy patients, 70 to 75 hyperthyroidism patients and roughly 17 progressor patients.

This clonotype was seen ten or more times. The antigen this receptor binds is unknown. The input lacks base qualities; no much larger clone sits a single base away. Graves' hyperthyroidism was defined as stable when no progression to ophthalmopathy occurred over 18 months of follow-up. The hyperthyroidism patients were between 18 and 65 years old and newly diagnosed, with a disease duration of less than 2 months. Patients with uncontrolled infections, other autoimmune diseases, pregnancy or lactation were excluded. Diagnoses were based on clinical symptoms, serum thyroxine and TRAb, thyroid ultrasound and orbital computed tomography. PBMCs were separated from 10 ml of fresh peripheral blood using Ficoll-Paque density gradient centrifugation. Total RNA was extracted using Trizol reagent, and RNA quality was assessed on an Agilent 2100 Bioanalyzer. Results and caveats for the whole study, not just this receptor: No statistical method was used to fix the sample size in advance, and group allocation was not hidden from the investigators. Most expanded thyroid clonotypes (frequency above 0.001) were also found in blood, which suggests that blood repertoires may mirror thyroid immune responses. In validation, progression to ophthalmopathy was predicted by the model with 70.59% sensitivity and roughly 76% specificity, a median of approximately 6.5 months before onset. A 13 V-J signature model separated ophthalmopathy from stable hyperthyroidism, with roughly 88% sensitivity and roughly 81% specificity in cross-validation and 80%/75% in testing.

The TCR beta CDR3 regions were amplified from RNA transcripts. The first round of RT-PCR for the TCR CDR3 was performed with the HTBI primer set and the Qiagen OneStep RT-PCR kit. A second multiplex PCR round built the libraries, followed by size selection and purification. Libraries were sequenced paired-end with 100 bp reads on an Illumina HiSeq2000. For the original study's pipeline: SOAPnuke was used to process the raw data, throwing out any read that contained adapters or uncalled bases, had a mean Phred below 15, or lacked an exact constant-primer or identifier match. COPE v1.2.5 was used to merge high-quality paired reads, and clonotypes were defined as unique nucleotide sequences. MiTCR v1.1 was used to align clonotypes to the IMGT TRBV, TRBD and TRBJ reference segments. Analysis was restricted to V-J combinations with a frequency above 0.0001, which covered approximately 99% of repertoires. A TCS score was defined as the ratio of F50 (clonal expansion) to E x V (chaos), with BLOSUM62-based TCRdist applied between CDR3 peptides within each V-J. Welch's t-statistics and random forest reduced fewer than 600 V-J features to 10 to 15, which were used in a naive Bayes classifier (R e1071). The public reads were reprocessed in TCRdb via fastp at Q25 and MiXCR, keeping in-frame beta chains. Each CDR3 protein appears once, grouped with its most common genes and DNA. The authors' filters were not applied to this entry. This sample is represented by roughly 700,000 distinct CDR3 sequences; about 15% of them were singletons. Around 9.6% of the sample is held by the ten biggest clonotypes.

Inclusive of the bounding cysteine and phenylalanine, the CDR3 is 14 residues long. Just the 42-base CDR3 DNA is kept, in frame starting at base 1. CDR1 and CDR2 are drawn from the germline V gene: KGHSH, LQKENI. Cut back by 3 bases and 7 bases, the V and J ends lie 13 bases apart. The source of this sequence is a young woman with Graves' hyperthyroidism. Here the chain combines TRBV18 and TRBJ2-1, and perhaps TRBD2 as D gene, on 6 matching bases. What was sequenced was blood. The CDR3 reads as follows: CASSPVAGPNEQFF. The base sequence is TGTGCCAGCTCACCCGTTGCGGGACCGAATGAGCAGTTCTTC.